The 22 T cell receptor beta chains reported below all come from one sample, sequenced in a study of cytotoxic CD8 clonotypes in ibrutinib-treated CLL. Only in-frame clones appear in the TCRdb table, and some are missing; sequencing was by immunoSEQ multiplex PCR. The sample lists roughly 220,000 clones, 60% to 80% occurring once. The source was PBMCs, collected after 12 months of ibrutinib treatment. The source is a human donor with chronic lymphocytic leukemia.

This chain connects TRBV29-1 to TRBJ1-1; the D gene is possibly TRBD1 (6 bases). CDR1 and CDR2 (germline): SQVTM, ANQGSEA. V lost 6 bases and J 1 base, leaving 9 bases between the germline ends. The CDR3 is 12 residues long. The CDR3 region has the DNA TGCAGCGTAGGAGGGGGGAACACTGAAGCTTTCTTT. Residues: CSVGGGNTEAFF.

The chain carries TRBV5-4 and TRBJ2-7; TRBD1 matches 9 bases. The junction had 1 base not matched to a gene; V was cut back by 5 bases and J by 4 bases. In germline, CDR1 is SGHNT, CDR2 YYREEE (reference sequence). The CDR3 has 12 amino acids. The CDR3 nucleotides read TGTGCCAGCAGGGGGACAGGGTACGAGCAGTACTTC. As protein: CASRGTGYEQYF.

The chain has TRBV5-6 and TRBJ1-1; weak D call: TRBD1 (5 bases). CDR1 and CDR2 from the germline V gene are SGHDT and YYEEEE. This CDR3 is built from 15 residues. Trimming stripped 4 bases from V and 2 bases from J, with 15 bases between. The CDR3 region is CASSHRQTANTEAFF. The CDR3 DNA is TGTGCCAGCAGCCACAGACAGACAGCCAACACTGAAGCTTTCTTT.

This clone was counted a few times. V gene TRBV11-2 combines with J gene TRBJ1-2; D may be TRBD1 (6 bases). Deletions cut 5 bases from V and 8 bases from J, with 12 bases between. There are 12 residues in the CDR3. In germline, CDR1 is SGHAT, CDR2 FQNNGV. CDR3 in amino acids: CASSITGTGYTF. The CDR3 DNA is TGTGCCAGCAGCATAACAGGGACCGGCTACACCTTC.

The rearrangement uses TRBV5-1 and TRBJ1-2; D possibly corresponds to TRBD1 (6 bases). Looked up from germline, CDR1 is SGHRS and CDR2 is YFSETQ. The CDR3 is 15 amino acids. With 2 bases removed from V and 1 base from J, the gap between germline ends came to 12 bases. CDR3 DNA sequence: TGCGCCAGCAGCTTAGGACAGAGCGGTAACTATGGCTACACCTTC. Protein product: CASSLGQSGNYGYTF.

This clone has just a few counts. Other DNA sequences in this sample translate to the same CDR3. The V call is TRBV7-2, the J call TRBJ2-5; 7 bases map to TRBD2. CDR3 length: 14 amino acids. Germline lookup yields CDR1 SGHTA and CDR2 FQGNSA. Trimming cost V 0 bases and J 2 bases; bases outside gene matches: 0. The CDR3 bases are TGTGCCAGCAGCTTAGCGGGGGGGCAAGAGACCCAGTACTTC. Translation: CASSLAGGQETQYF. The entire variable domain, with the rest obtained from reference TRBV7-2 and TRBJ2-5, is as follows: GAGVSQSPSNKVTEKGKDVELRCDPISGHTALYWYRQSLGQGLEFLIYFQGNSAPDKSGLPSDRFSAERTGGSVSTLTIQRTQQEDSAVYLCASSLAGGQETQYFGPGTRLLVL.

The gene calls are TRBV15 and TRBJ1-1; tentatively, D is TRBD1 (6 bases). Germline-derived CDR1 and CDR2 are LNHNV and YYDKDF (reference sequence). Trimming stripped 0 bases from V and 5 bases from J, with 13 bases between. The CDR3 has 15 residues. CDR3 protein: CATSRDRGAGTEAFF. Here the CDR3 DNA reads TGTGCCACCAGCAGAGATCGGGGGGCTGGAACTGAAGCTTTCTTT.

The J gene is TRBJ1-6, the V gene TRBV2; no definite D call. Between the trimmed V and J ends, which lost 8 bases and 7 bases, there was a span of 12 bases. The CDR3 has 13 amino acids. Germline V gene lookup returns CDR1 SNHLY and CDR2 FYNNEI. CDR3 bases: TGTGCCAGCTTACGAGTGATCAATTCACCCCTCCACTTT. Translated: CASLRVINSPLHF.

The chain carries TRBV18 and TRBJ1-5, with D uncertain. The CDR3 extends over 12 amino acids. Germline V CDR1 and CDR2: KGHSH, LQKENI. V lost 3 bases and J lost 7, with 7 bases in between. Here the CDR3 DNA reads TGTGCCAGCTCACCCGGGGAACAGCCCCAGCATTTT. Translating it yields CASSPGEQPQHF.

The chain couples TRBV6-5 to TRBJ1-2; 7 positions agree with TRBD1. This CDR3 region has 13 residues. V gave up 6 bases and J gave up 4 bases; unmatched junction bases: 5. From germline, CDR1 is MNHEY and CDR2 SVGAGI. The CDR3 region is CASRLGQIYGYTF. DNA for the CDR3: TGTGCCAGCAGGCTGGGACAGATCTATGGCTACACCTTC.

The V gene is TRBV7-3, the J gene TRBJ2-7; D gene unclear. This CDR3 has 13 amino acids. V was cut by 1 base and J by 6 bases, with 10 bases left in between. The germline CDR1 and CDR2 sequences are SGHTA and FQGTGA. The CDR3 nucleotides read TGTGCCAGCAGCTTAAAAGGTATTTCCGAGCAGTACTTC. This encodes CASSLKGISEQYF.

The rearrangement links TRBV7-2 to TRBJ1-5; unclear D gene. The CDR3 loop spans 14 amino acids. Germline V lookup: CDR1 SGHTA, CDR2 FQGNSA. V lost 1 base, J lost 3 bases, and 7 bases lay in between. The CDR3 nucleotides are TGTGCCAGCAGCTTAGAGAGTTACAATCAGCCCCAGCATTTT. Translation: CASSLESYNQPQHF.

This clone occurred a few times. This sequence may be a read error, since a much larger clone differs from it by one base. V is TRBV11-3 and J is TRBJ2-1; D is unresolved. The V end was cut by 3 bases, the J end by 5 bases, with 2 bases between. CDR1 and CDR2 (germline): SGHNT, YENEEA. The CDR3 spans 11 residues. The CDR3 nucleotides read TGTGCCAGCAGCTTCAACAATGAGCAGTTCTTC. The encoded protein is CASSFNNEQFF. Full variable domain (missing parts from reference TRBV11-3 and TRBJ2-1): EAGVVQSPRYKIIEKKQPVAFWCNPISGHNTLYWYLQNLGQGPELLIRYENEEAVDDSQLPKDRFSAERLKGVDSTLKIQPAELGDSAVYLCASSFNNEQFFGPGTRLTVL.

The V call is TRBV4-1, the J call TRBJ2-5, with D perhaps assigned TRBD1 or TRBD2 (6 bases each). Germline loops: CDR1 MGHRA, CDR2 YSYEKL. Trimming took off 1 base at V and 2 bases at J, with 11 bases between the two ends. The CDR3 runs to 15 residues. The CDR3 coding sequence is TGCGCCAGCAGCCAAGTGGAGGGGGGACAAGAGACCCAGTACTTC. It codes for CASSQVEGGQETQYF.

The chain combines TRBV30 with TRBJ1-5; no firm D call. This CDR3 region has 12 residues. Germline CDR1 and CDR2: GTSNPN and SVGIG (reference sequence). V lost 0 bases to trimming and J lost 4 bases, with 4 bases between them. The chain's CDR3 is CAWSVQNQPQHF. The CDR3 DNA is TGTGCCTGGAGTGTGCAAAATCAGCCCCAGCATTTT.

The chain employs TRBV9 and TRBJ2-6; the D is unclear. V dropped 1 base and J dropped 2 bases, with 4 bases sitting between them. Per the germline V gene, CDR1 is SGDLS and CDR2 is YYNGEE. This CDR3 has 14 residues. CDR3 sequence (DNA): TGTGCCAGCAGCGTACTGCCTGGGGCCAACGTCCTGACTTTC. It yields the protein CASSVLPGANVLTF.

This chain uses TRBV28 with TRBJ2-7; D is ambiguous. The CDR3 totals 13 residues. Germline CDR1 and CDR2: MDHEN and SYDVKM. V lost 7 bases and J lost 3, with 13 bases in between. The DNA for the CDR3 is TGTGCCAGCAATGAGAACGACCTCTACGAGCAGTACTTC. Its translation is CASNENDLYEQYF. The whole variable domain, filled in from reference TRBV28 and TRBJ2-7, reads DVKVTQSSRYLVKRTGEKVFLECVQDMDHENMFWYRQDPGLGLRLIYFSYDVKMKEKGDIPEGYSVSREKKERFSLILESASTNQTSMYLCASNENDLYEQYFGPGTRLTVT.

CDR3 in amino acids: CASINRGLSNQPQHF. The CDR3 DNA reads TGTGCCAGCATAAACAGGGGGCTAAGCAATCAGCCCCAGCATTTT. The genes are TRBV27 and TRBJ1-5; 9 bases are shared with TRBD1. Germline V lookup: CDR1 MNHEY, CDR2 SMNVEV (reference sequence). The CDR3 has 15 amino acids. After removal of 7 bases from V and 1 base from J, the junction contained 5 bases not matched to a gene.

The chain uses TRBV5-1 and TRBJ1-1, with a possible D match to TRBD1 (6 bases). The ends were cut back, 7 bases at V and 2 bases at J, with 18 bases in the middle. From germline, CDR1 is SGHRS and CDR2 YFSETQ. This CDR3 has 15 amino acids. CDR3 nucleotide sequence: TGCGCCAGCTCACTACAGGGATTGAAAAACACTGAAGCTTTCTTT. As protein: CASSLQGLKNTEAFF.

This chain joins TRBV5-1 and TRBJ2-5, with D perhaps TRBD1 (6 bases). Trimming removed 4 bases at V and 4 bases at J, with 11 bases between. This CDR3 has 13 residues. Germline V gives CDR1 SGHRS, CDR2 YFSETQ. CDR3 residues: CASSPGAGETQYF. The CDR3 bases are TGCGCCAGCAGCCCAGGGGCGGGAGAGACCCAGTACTTC. Drawing the rest from reference TRBV5-1 and TRBJ2-5, the complete variable domain is KAGVTQTPRYLIKTRGQQVTLSCSPISGHRSVSWYQQTPGQGLQFLFEYFSETQRNKGNFPGRFSGRQFSNSRSEMNVSTLELGDSALYLCASSPGAGETQYFGPGTRLLVL.

This clone appeared a few times. V and J are TRBV5-1 and TRBJ2-1, with TRBD2 matching 12 bases. Germline V lookup: CDR1 SGHRS, CDR2 YFSETQ. This CDR3 has 17 amino acids. V lost 0 bases and J lost 6; bases outside the gene matches: 7. Written as DNA, the CDR3 is TGCGCCAGCAGCTTGGCTACTAGCGGGAGGAACTTCAATGAGCAGTTCTTC. Translated, it gives CASSLATSGRNFNEQFF.

The chain recombines TRBV5-6 with TRBJ1-5; 9 bases map to TRBD1. V was pared by 0 bases and J by 4 bases, with 5 bases of the junction left unmatched. This CDR3 is built from 16 residues. CDR1 is SGHDT and CDR2 is YYEEEE in the germline V gene. Here the CDR3 DNA reads TGTGCCAGCAGCTTGGAGGGACAGGGAACTAATCAGCCCCAGCATTTT. Its protein product is CASSLEGQGTNQPQHF.